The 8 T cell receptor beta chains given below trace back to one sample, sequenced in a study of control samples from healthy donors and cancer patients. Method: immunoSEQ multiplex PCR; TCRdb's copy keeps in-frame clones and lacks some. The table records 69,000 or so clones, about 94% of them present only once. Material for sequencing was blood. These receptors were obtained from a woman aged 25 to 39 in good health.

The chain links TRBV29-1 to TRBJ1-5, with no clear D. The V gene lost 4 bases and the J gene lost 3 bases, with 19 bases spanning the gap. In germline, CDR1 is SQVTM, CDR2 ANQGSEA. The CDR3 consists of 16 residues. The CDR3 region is CSVAIGVGENNQPQHF. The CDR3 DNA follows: TGCAGCGTTGCCATCGGCGTAGGTGAGAACAATCAGCCCCAGCATTTT.

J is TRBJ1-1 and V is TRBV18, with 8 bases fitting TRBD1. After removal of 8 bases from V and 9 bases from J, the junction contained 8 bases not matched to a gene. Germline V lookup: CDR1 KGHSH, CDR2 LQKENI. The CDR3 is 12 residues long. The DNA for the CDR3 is TGTGCCAGCGAACAGGGGGACGCGCAAGCTTTCTTT. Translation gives CASEQGDAQAFF.

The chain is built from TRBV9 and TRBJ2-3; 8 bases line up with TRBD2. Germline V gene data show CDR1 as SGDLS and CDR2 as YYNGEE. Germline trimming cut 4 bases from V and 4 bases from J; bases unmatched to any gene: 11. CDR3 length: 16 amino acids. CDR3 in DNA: TGTGCCAGCAGCACCGGGGGGGGACAAGGCGCAGATACGCAGTATTTT. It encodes CASSTGGGQGADTQYF.

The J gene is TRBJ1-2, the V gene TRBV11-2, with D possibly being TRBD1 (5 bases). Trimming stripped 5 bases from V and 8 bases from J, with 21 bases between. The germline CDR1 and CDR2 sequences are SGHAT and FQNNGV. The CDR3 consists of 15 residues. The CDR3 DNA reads TGTGCCAGCAGCCAAAGTTTAGGGGACGCCTGGGGCTACACCTTC. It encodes CASSQSLGDAWGYTF.

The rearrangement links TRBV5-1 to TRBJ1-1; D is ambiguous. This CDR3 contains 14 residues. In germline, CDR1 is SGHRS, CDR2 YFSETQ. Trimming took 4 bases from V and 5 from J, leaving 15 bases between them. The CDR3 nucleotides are TGCGCCAGCAGCCTCGACATCAAGGGAACTGAAGCTTTCTTT. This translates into CASSLDIKGTEAFF.

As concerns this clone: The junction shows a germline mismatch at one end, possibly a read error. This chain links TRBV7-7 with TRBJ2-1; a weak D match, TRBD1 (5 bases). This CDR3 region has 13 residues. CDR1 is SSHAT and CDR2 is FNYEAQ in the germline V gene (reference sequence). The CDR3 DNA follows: TGTGCTAGCAGCTTAGAAGGGGACAATGAGCAGTTCTTC. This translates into CASSLEGDNEQFF.

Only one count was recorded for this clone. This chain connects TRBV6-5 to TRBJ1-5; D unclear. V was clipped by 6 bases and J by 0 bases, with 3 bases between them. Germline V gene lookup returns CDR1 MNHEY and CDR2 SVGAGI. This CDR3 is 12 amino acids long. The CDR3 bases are TGTGCCAGCAGGGGTAGCAATCAGCCCCAGCATTTT. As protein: CASRGSNQPQHF.

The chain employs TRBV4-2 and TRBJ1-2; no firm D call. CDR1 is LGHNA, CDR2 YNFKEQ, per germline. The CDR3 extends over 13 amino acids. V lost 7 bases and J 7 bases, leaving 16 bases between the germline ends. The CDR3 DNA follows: TGTGCCAGCACTTTGGCCACCCACTCTGGCTACACCTTC. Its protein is CASTLATHSGYTF.